This T cell receptor beta chain originates from a study of graft-versus-host responses after intestinal transplantation (dated by TCRdb to the early 2020s). Background on the whole study: Recipients received multivisceral, liver-intestinal, or isolated intestinal transplants. Instead of going to the commercial service, samples from a few later patients were sequenced in-house on an Illumina MiSeq and processed with MiXCR. A cohort of 24 intestinal transplant recipients, including one retransplant, was enrolled, and a few patients lacking pretransplant specimens were excluded. A peak of at least 4% donor T cells among recipient peripheral blood mononuclear cells was the definition used for donor T cell macrochimerism. Every recipient was given anti-thymocyte globulin induction, followed by roughly 3 years of maintenance tacrolimus and steroids. After intestinal transplantation, graft-versus-host and host-versus-graft alloreactive T cell clones in the graft, circulation and bone marrow were tracked using bulk TCR-beta CDR3 sequencing. To identify alloreactive clones, pre-transplant mixed lymphocyte reaction products were sequenced and then compared with unstimulated pre-transplant donor and recipient T cells.

In the paper's terms, the time point label means: cells obtained before transplantation from donor or recipient. CD3+CD4+ and CD3+CD8+ populations were FACS-sorted from unstimulated pre-transplant donor and recipient cells taken from spleen or lymph nodes. Trimming costs V 2 bases and J 4 bases, and their ends lie 4 bases apart. CDR1 SGDLS and CDR2 YYNGEE are derived from the germline V gene. The CDR3, from cysteine to phenylalanine, totals 13 residues. Only CDR3 DNA remains: 39 bases, in frame from the first base. The library was generated by the immunoSEQ multiplex PCR assay. For most patients, genomic DNA was isolated with the Qiagen DNeasy Blood and Tissue Kit and sent frozen to Adaptive Biotechnologies for TCR sequencing. High-throughput TCR-beta CDR3 sequencing of genomic DNA from most patients was performed by Adaptive Biotechnologies. In the paper's pipeline: TCR sequencing data for 18 patients were retrieved from Adaptive's ImmunoSEQ software; a few other patients were processed with MiXCR and VDJtools. To correct CD4 versus CD8 sorting errors, sequences present in both subsets at a frequency ratio below 5:1 were removed. Because the origin of CDR3 nucleotide sequences shared between donor and recipient could not be assigned, those sequences were removed. To count as alloreactive, a clone needed at least 2-fold expansion over unstimulated cells and a minimum CFSE-low frequency of 0.002% (template counts) or 0.001% (read counts). Clones detected in sequenced pre-transplant spleen, lymph node, or MLR CFSE-low populations of the donor or recipient were defined as mappable. The cumulative frequency of alloreactive clones was calculated as a percentage of all sequences, weighted by copy number. TCRdb retrieved this table from immuneACCESS and kept in-frame rearrangements only. Not all clones are present; in checked studies, unresolved V genes account for under half, and no reason is known for the remainder. That table gives V, J and clone size, and the DNA gave D and trimming. The sample includes 85,000 to 110,000 clones, with roughly 93% observed a single time. Together, the top ten hold under 1.5% of the sample.

Broader findings and caveats from the paper: GvH clones were detected in recipient bone marrow, and some appeared earlier in ileal mucosa or blood, consistent with an intestinal mucosal origin. In the allografts of patients with donor T cell macrochimerism, GvH to HvG T cell clonal ratios were high. Early after transplant, declines in HvG clones were associated with peak levels of circulating GvH clones. The conclusions were limited by the relatively low number and heterogeneity of the intestinal transplant patients.

About this clone itself: What this receptor recognizes is not known. No per-base quality is available; no much larger clone lies one base away.

The sequence is built from TRBV9 and TRBJ2-6; no D gene call is confident. The receptor's source is a human donor who received an intestinal transplant. The sample here was unstimulated CD8+ T cells sorted from spleen or lymph node cells, taken before intestinal transplant. The nucleotide sequence reads TGTGCCAGCAGCGTGGCCGGGGCCAACGTCCTGACTTTC. This sequence encodes CASSVAGANVLTF.